The present TCR beta chain was sequenced within a study of blood T cell repertoires in COVID-19. This clone was recorded only once. Assay: immunoSEQ multiplex PCR; the TCRdb copy retains only in-frame clones and omits some. The data show hundreds of thousands of clones, 85% to 90% seen once. The sequenced sample was peripheral blood. This TCR was sampled from a young woman with acute or convalescent COVID-19.

CDR3 loop: CASSLVLAGGARGNQPQHF. CDR3 in DNA: TGTGCCAGCAGCTTAGTACTGGCAGGGGGCGCTCGGGGCAATCAGCCCCAGCATTTT. This chain joins TRBV7-2 and TRBJ1-5; 8 nucleotides agree with TRBD1. With V trimmed by 1 base and J by 2 bases, 13 bases remained unmatched. This CDR3 region has 19 residues. Looked up from germline, CDR1 is SGHTA and CDR2 is FQGNSA.